Described below is a single T cell receptor beta chain sequence and its context. This CDR3 region has 17 residues. Per the original methods: From reference gene primer amplification, estimates of nucleated cell counts were derived. Assay: immunoSEQ multiplex PCR; the TCRdb copy retains only in-frame clones and omits some. That table gives V, J and clone size, and the DNA gave D and trimming. The table has 29,000 or so clones, 89% seen once; the top ten hold roughly 9.6%. The source of the sample is a study of blood T cell repertoires in COVID-19. On the study more broadly: Italy, Spain and the United States were the sources of the convalescent and acute COVID-19 samples. PBMCs, B-cell-depleted T cells, or T cells were the source of the cDNA or gDNA that made up the material.

Input material: peripheral blood. This receptor was taken from a human donor in a cohort sampled during active COVID-19. The chain employs TRBV21-1 and TRBJ2-3; the table calls TRBD2, which could not be checked here. TRBV21-1 is a pseudogene. The CDR3 is CASSKVRGAGWLDTQYF. Here the CDR3 DNA reads TGTGCCAGCAGCAAAGTGAGGGGTGCGGGGTGGCTGGATACGCAGTATTTT.